Below are 3 T cell receptor beta chains sequenced from a single sample in a study of T cells after yellow fever vaccination (dated 2019 in TCRdb). This specimen's treatment or condition label, interpreted: live attenuated yellow fever vaccine strain. The protocol used for the library was 5' RACE. Sequencing used an Illumina HiSeq 2500. Using fastp at Q25 and MiXCR, TCRdb reprocessed the public reads and kept productive beta chains. One record per CDR3 amino acid sequence lists the most common genes and DNA. The sample yields 450,000 to 650,000 distinct CDR3 sequences; roughly 13% were counted once. About 14% of the sample is in the top ten clones. Sequencing was performed on PBMCs, taken on the day of the yellow fever booster vaccination. The receptors originated from a man aged 30 to 39 who received the YFV17D yellow fever vaccine.

The rearrangement uses TRBV20-1 and TRBJ2-7; 9 bases map to TRBD2. Germline V lookup: CDR1 DFQATT, CDR2 SNEGSKA (reference sequence). J lost 3 bases, V lost 5 bases, and 5 bases had no gene match. This CDR3 spans 13 amino acids. The CDR3 DNA follows: TGCAGTGCTGGAAAGACTAGCGGCTACGAGCAGTACTTC. This codes for CSAGKTSGYEQYF.

This clonotype was seen a handful of times. The genes are TRBV4-1 and TRBJ2-3; 10 nucleotides align to TRBD2. Germline loops: CDR1 MGHRA, CDR2 YSYEKL. This CDR3 has 18 amino acids. V lost 1 base to trimming and J lost 3 bases; unmatched junction nucleotides: 10. DNA for the CDR3: TGCGCCAGCAGCCAAGGGGGGTCGGCTAGCGGGAGAACAGATACGCAGTATTTT. Its translation: CASSQGGSASGRTDTQYF.

This clonotype was seen more than once but under ten times. The rearrangement uses TRBV7-2 and TRBJ2-2; either TRBD1 or TRBD2 may supply D (6 bases each). Trimming removed 5 bases from V and 1 base from J, with 8 bases in between. Per the germline V gene, CDR1 is SGHTA and CDR2 is FQGNSA. CDR3 length: 14 amino acids. CDR3 coding DNA: TGTGCCAGCAGCAGGGGGGTGAACACCGGGGAGCTGTTTTTT. Protein product: CASSRGVNTGELFF.